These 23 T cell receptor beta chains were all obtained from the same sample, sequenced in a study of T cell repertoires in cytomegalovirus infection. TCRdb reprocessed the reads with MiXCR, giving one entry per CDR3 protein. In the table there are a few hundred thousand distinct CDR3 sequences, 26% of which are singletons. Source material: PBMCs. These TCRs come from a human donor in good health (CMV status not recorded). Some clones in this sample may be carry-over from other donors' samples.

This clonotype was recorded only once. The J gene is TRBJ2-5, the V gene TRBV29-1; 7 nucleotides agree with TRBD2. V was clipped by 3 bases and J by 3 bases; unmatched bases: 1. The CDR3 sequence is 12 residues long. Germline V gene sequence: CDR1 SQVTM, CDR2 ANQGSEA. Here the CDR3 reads CSVEGGKETQYF. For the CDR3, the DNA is TGCAGCGTTGAGGGAGGGAAAGAGACCCAGTACTTC.

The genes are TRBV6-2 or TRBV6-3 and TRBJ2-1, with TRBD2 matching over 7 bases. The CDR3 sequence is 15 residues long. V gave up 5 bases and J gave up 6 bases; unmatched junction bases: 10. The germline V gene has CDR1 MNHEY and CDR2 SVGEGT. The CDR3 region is CASSKLATRVNEQFF. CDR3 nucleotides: TGTGCCAGCAGTAAACTAGCGACAAGAGTCAATGAGCAGTTCTTC.

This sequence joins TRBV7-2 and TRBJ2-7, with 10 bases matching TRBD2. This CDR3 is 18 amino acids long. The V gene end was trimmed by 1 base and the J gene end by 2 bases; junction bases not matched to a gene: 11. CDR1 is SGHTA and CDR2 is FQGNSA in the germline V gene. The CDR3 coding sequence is TGTGCCAGCAGCTTAGAGGTCGGCGGGCTAGCGGGAGCCTACGAGCAGTACTTC. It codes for CASSLEVGGLAGAYEQYF.

The DNA for the CDR3 is TGTGCCAGCAGTAAGGACCCGGGAAACTCTGGAAACACCATATATTTT. This translates into CASSKDPGNSGNTIYF. This chain joins TRBV12-3 or TRBV12-4 and TRBJ1-3; D is uncertain. V was shortened by 5 bases and J by 0 bases, with 14 bases between the two germline ends. CDR3 length equals 16 residues.

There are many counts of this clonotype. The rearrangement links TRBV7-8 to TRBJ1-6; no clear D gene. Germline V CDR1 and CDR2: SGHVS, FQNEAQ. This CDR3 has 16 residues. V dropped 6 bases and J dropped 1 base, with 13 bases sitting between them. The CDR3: CASRLQRGSYNSPLHF. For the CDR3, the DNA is TGTGCCAGCAGGCTACAAAGAGGGTCCTATAATTCACCCCTCCACTTT. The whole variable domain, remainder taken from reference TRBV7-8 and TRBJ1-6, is GAGVSQSPRYKVAKRGQDVALRCDPISGHVSLFWYQQALGQGPEFLTYFQNEAQLDKSGLPSDRFFAERPEGSVSTLKIQRTQQEDSAVYLCASRLQRGSYNSPLHFGNGTRLTVT.

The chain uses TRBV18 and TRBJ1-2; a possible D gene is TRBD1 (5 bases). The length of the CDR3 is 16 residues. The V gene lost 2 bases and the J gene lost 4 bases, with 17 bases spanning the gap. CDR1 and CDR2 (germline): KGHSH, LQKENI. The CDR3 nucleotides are TGTGCCAGCTCACCAATAACGGCTCTAAGGGGCTATGGCTACACCTTC. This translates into CASSPITALRGYGYTF. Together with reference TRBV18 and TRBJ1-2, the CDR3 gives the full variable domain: NAGVMQNPRHLVRRRGQEARLRCSPMKGHSHVYWYRQLPEEGLKFMVYLQKENIIDESGMPKERFSAEFPKEGPSILRIQQVVRGDSAAYFCASSPITALRGYGYTFGSGTRLTVV.

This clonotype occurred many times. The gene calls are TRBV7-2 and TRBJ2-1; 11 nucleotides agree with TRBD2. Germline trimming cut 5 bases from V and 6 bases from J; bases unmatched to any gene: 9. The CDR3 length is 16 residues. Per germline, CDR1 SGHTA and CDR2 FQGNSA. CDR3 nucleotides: TGTGCCAGCAGCCCTCCGGGACTAGCGGTGGTCAATGAGCAGTTCTTC. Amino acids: CASSPPGLAVVNEQFF.

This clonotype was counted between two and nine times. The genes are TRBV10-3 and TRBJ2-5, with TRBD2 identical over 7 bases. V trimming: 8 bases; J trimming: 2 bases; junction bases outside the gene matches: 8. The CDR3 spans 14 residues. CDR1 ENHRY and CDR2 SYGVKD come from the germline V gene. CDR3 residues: CAIAASGTQETQYF. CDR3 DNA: TGTGCCATCGCTGCTAGCGGAACTCAAGAGACCCAGTACTTC.

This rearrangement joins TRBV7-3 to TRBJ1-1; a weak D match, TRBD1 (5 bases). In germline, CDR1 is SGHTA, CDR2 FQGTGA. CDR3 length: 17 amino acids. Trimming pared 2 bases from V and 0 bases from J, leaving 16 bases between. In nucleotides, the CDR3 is TGTGCCAGCAGCTTACGGGCAGGGTTTACTATGAACACTGAAGCTTTCTTT. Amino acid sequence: CASSLRAGFTMNTEAFF.

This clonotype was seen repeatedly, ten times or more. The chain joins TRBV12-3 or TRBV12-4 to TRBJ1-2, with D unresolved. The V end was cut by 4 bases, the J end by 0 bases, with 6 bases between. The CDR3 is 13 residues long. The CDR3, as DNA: TGTGCCAGCAGTTCTCTTACTAACTATGGCTACACCTTC. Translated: CASSSLTNYGYTF.

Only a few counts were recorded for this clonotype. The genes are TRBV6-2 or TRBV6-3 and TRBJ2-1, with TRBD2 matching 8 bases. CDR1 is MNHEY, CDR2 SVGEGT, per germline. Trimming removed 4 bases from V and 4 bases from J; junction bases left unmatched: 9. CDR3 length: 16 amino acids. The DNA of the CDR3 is TGTGCCAGCAGTTCCCGGACTAGCCGAGAATACAATGAGCAGTTCTTC. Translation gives CASSSRTSREYNEQFF.

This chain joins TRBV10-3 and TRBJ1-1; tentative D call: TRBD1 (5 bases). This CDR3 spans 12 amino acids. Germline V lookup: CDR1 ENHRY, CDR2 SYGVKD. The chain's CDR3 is CASGTFSTEAFF. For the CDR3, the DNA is TGTGCTTCTGGGACTTTTAGCACTGAAGCTTTCTTT.

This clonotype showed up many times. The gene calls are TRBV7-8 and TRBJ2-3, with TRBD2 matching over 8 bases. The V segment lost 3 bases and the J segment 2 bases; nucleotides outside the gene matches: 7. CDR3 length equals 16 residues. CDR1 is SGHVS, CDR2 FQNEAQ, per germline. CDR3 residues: CASSLSLAVTTDTQYF. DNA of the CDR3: TGTGCCAGCAGCTTGTCACTAGCGGTGACCACAGATACGCAGTATTTT. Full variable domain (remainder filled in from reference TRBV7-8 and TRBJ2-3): GAGVSQSPRYKVAKRGQDVALRCDPISGHVSLFWYQQALGQGPEFLTYFQNEAQLDKSGLPSDRFFAERPEGSVSTLKIQRTQQEDSAVYLCASSLSLAVTTDTQYFGPGTRLTVL.

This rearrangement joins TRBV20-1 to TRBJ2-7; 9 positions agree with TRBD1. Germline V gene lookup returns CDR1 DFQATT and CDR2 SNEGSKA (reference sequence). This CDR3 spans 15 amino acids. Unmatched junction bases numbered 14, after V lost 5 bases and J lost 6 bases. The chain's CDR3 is CSAPLGQGILSEQYF. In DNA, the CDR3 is TGCAGTGCTCCTTTGGGACAGGGAATCCTCTCCGAGCAGTACTTC.

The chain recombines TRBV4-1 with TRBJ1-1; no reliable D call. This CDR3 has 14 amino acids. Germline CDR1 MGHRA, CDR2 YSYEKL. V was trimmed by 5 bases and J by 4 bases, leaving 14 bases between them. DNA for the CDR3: TGCGCCAGCAGCTACCGGACGGAGAGCACTGAAGCTTTCTTT. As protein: CASSYRTESTEAFF.

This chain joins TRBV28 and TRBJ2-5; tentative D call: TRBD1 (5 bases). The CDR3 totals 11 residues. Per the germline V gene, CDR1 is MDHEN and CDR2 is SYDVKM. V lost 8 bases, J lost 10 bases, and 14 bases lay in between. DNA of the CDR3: TGTGCCAGCGGACGTGCAGGGATCCAGTACTTC. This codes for CASGRAGIQYF.

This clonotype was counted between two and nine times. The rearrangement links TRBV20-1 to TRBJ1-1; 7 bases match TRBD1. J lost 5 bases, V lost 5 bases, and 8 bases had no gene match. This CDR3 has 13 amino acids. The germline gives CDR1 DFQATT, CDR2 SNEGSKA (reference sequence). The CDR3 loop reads CSAYGTDRTEAFF. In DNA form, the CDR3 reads TGCAGTGCTTATGGGACAGATCGGACTGAAGCTTTCTTT.

Here the CDR3 reads CASSQEQGPPTGELFF. CDR3 sequence (DNA): TGCGCCAGCAGCCAAGAACAGGGGCCCCCCACCGGGGAGCTGTTTTTT. The genes are TRBV4-1 and TRBJ2-2, with 7 bases lining up with TRBD1. Germline V gene sequence: CDR1 MGHRA, CDR2 YSYEKL. This CDR3 is 16 amino acids long. Trimming took 0 bases from V and 4 from J; bases not matched to a gene: 5.

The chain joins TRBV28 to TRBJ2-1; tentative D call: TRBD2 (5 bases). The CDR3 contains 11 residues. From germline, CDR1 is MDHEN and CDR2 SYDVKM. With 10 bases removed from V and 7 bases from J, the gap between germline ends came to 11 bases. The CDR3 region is CATGTRNEQFF. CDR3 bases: TGTGCCACCGGAACTAGGAATGAGCAGTTCTTC.

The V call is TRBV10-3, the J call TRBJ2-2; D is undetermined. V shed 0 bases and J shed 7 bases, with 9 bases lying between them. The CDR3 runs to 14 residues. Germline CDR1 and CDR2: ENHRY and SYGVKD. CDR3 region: CAISESGPGGELFF. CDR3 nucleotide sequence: TGTGCCATCAGTGAGTCTGGTCCGGGCGGGGAGCTGTTTTTT.

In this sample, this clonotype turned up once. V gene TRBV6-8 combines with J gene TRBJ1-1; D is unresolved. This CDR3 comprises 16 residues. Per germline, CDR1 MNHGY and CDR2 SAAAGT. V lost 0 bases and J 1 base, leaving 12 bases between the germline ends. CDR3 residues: CASSYSFVHGNTEAFF. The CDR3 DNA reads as TGTGCCAGCAGTTACTCCTTCGTACACGGGAACACTGAAGCTTTCTTT.

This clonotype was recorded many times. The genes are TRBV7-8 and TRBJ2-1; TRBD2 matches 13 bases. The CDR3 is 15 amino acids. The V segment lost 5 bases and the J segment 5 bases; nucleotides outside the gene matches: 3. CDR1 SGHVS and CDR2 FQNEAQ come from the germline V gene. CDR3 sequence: CASSRTSGSHNEQFF. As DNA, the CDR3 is TGTGCCAGCAGCAGGACTAGCGGGAGCCACAATGAGCAGTTCTTC.

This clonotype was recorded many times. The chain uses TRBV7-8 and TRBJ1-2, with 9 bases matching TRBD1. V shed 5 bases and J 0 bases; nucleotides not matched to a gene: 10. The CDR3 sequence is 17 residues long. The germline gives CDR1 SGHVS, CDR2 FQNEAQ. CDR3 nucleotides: TGTGCCAGCAGCGTGAAACAGGGGGCGATACCTAACTATGGCTACACCTTC. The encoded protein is CASSVKQGAIPNYGYTF.